Presented here are 27 T cell receptor beta chains from one specimen sequenced in a study of CD8+CD57+ T cells in acquired aplastic anemia. Investigators profiled TCR beta VDJ and CDR3 from genomic DNA template. From the reads, TCRdb called clonotypes with MiXCR, one entry per CDR3 protein. The repertoire holds around 290,000 distinct CDR3 sequences, with around three fifths as singletons. All patients picked for sequencing had shown, by flow cytometry, an expansion of CD8+CD57+ cells. The sequencing sample was made of sorted CD4+, CD8+, or CD8+CD57+ T cells (not recorded which) from PBMCs. The receptor set was obtained from a human donor with aplastic anemia.

The genes are TRBV29-1 and TRBJ2-6; possibly TRBD1 or TRBD2 for D (6 bases each). The CDR3 contains 15 residues. The ends were cut back, 6 bases at V and 2 bases at J, with 14 bases in the middle. In germline, CDR1 is SQVTM, CDR2 ANQGSEA. The CDR3 reads CSVSSRGAGANVLTF. CDR3 nucleotides: TGCAGCGTCAGTAGTAGGGGGGCTGGGGCCAACGTCCTGACTTTC.

The chain couples TRBV9 to TRBJ1-1; no clear D gene. This CDR3 is 12 amino acids long. Germline assignment: CDR1 SGDLS and CDR2 YYNGEE. Trimming took 8 bases from V and 0 from J, leaving 8 bases between them. The CDR3 loop reads CASGLMNTEAFF. Written as DNA, the CDR3 is TGTGCCAGTGGGTTAATGAACACTGAAGCTTTCTTT.

As for this clonotype: At one end the junction does not follow the germline gene, possibly because of a read error. The J gene is TRBJ2-5, the V gene TRBV7-9, with D possibly TRBD2 on 5 matching bases. Germline CDR1 reads SEHNR; CDR2 reads FQNEAQ (reference sequence). The CDR3 extends over 15 amino acids. In nucleotides, the CDR3 is TGTGCCAGCAGTTTAGGACTGCAGCCACGGGAGACCCAGTACTTC. Translating gives CASSLGLQPRETQYF.

The chain employs TRBV9 and TRBJ2-1; D is undetermined. V lost 4 bases, J lost 2 bases, and 10 bases lay in between. In germline, CDR1 is SGDLS, CDR2 YYNGEE. CDR3 length: 14 amino acids. CDR3 amino acids: CASSPWGPYNEQFF. CDR3 DNA sequence: TGTGCCAGCAGCCCTTGGGGTCCCTACAATGAGCAGTTCTTC.

This clonotype was seen ten or more times. V is TRBV19 and J is TRBJ2-2; D possibly corresponds to TRBD2 (7 bases). Trimming removed 1 base at V and 7 bases at J, with 16 bases between. The CDR3 contains 16 residues. From germline, CDR1 is LNHDA and CDR2 SQIVND (reference sequence). The CDR3 loop is CASSIAAGARNGELFF. Written as DNA, the CDR3 is TGTGCCAGTAGTATAGCCGCGGGGGCAAGGAACGGGGAGCTGTTTTTT.

As regards this clonotype: A read error is possible here, since a much larger clone lies one base away. The genes are TRBV10-3 and TRBJ2-5; D might be TRBD1 or TRBD2, each matching 6 bases. The V gene's germline CDR1 is ENHRY and CDR2 SYGVKD. CDR3 length equals 16 residues. This CDR3 is CASSYAGGPHLETQHF. The CDR3, as DNA: TGTGCCAGCAGTTACGCCGGGGGCCCCCACCTGGAGACCCAGCACTTC.

This clonotype came up a few times. The CDR3 nucleotides are TGCAGTGCGGAGTATAGCTACAATGAGCAGTTCTTC. Protein sequence: CSAEYSYNEQFF. The chain recombines TRBV20-1 with TRBJ2-1; D is ambiguous. V lost 6 bases to trimming and J lost 3 bases, with 9 bases between them. This CDR3 has 12 amino acids. The germline gives CDR1 DFQATT, CDR2 SNEGSKA (reference sequence).

In its sample, this clonotype was seen many times. The V call is TRBV15, the J call TRBJ2-1, with D hard to call. Germline V gene data show CDR1 as LNHNV and CDR2 as YYDKDF (reference sequence). V was shortened by 6 bases and J by 8 bases, with 17 bases between the two germline ends. The length of the CDR3 is 14 residues. The CDR3 bases are TGTGCCACCAGGATCACAGCCCCCCGGGATGAGCAGTTCTTC. Protein product: CATRITAPRDEQFF.

The chain uses TRBV19 and TRBJ1-5; 7 bases are a match to TRBD1. V lost 2 bases to trimming and J lost 5 bases; unmatched junction nucleotides: 0. The V gene's germline CDR1 is LNHDA and CDR2 SQIVND (reference sequence). The CDR3 is 13 residues long. CDR3 nucleotides: TGTGCCAGTAGTATAACAGGGGATCAGCCCCAGCATTTT. This gives the protein CASSITGDQPQHF.

This chain uses TRBV15 with TRBJ1-2; D may be TRBD1 (5 bases). Germline V gene lookup returns CDR1 LNHNV and CDR2 YYDKDF (reference sequence). V was cut by 5 bases and J by 5 bases, with 21 bases left in between. The CDR3 loop spans 16 amino acids. The CDR3 spells CATSEDVQGLSYGYTF. CDR3 in DNA: TGTGCCACCAGCGAAGACGTTCAGGGTTTGTCGTATGGCTACACCTTC.

As regards this clonotype: It may be a read error: a sequence one base away is much more abundant. The CDR3 reads CASSVNIRGGYTF. DNA of the CDR3: TGTGCCAGCAGTGTAAACATCCGTGGGGGCTACACCTTC. The V call is TRBV6-1, the J call TRBJ1-2; D gene uncertain. Germline loops: CDR1 MNHNS, CDR2 SASEGT. Trimming cost V 4 bases and J 8 bases, with 14 bases left between them. This CDR3 region has 13 residues.

The V call is TRBV7-9, the J call TRBJ2-7; maybe TRBD2 (6 bases). The J call may not be correct, given that the DNA end is closer to TRBJ2-5. Germline values: CDR1 SEHNR, CDR2 FQNEAQ (reference sequence). CDR3 length equals 15 residues. The DNA of the CDR3 is TGTGCCAGCAGGTCTGGCGGGGCCCCTGTGGAGACCCAGTACTTC. Its protein product is CASRSGGAPVETQYF.

In DNA, the CDR3 is TGTGCCAGCAGCTTAGCCTCTCCTTACAATGAGCAGTATTTT. Its protein product is CASSLASPYNEQYF. V usage is TRBV7-9 and J usage is TRBJ2-3; D remains unclear. The CDR3 consists of 14 residues. Between the trimmed V and J ends, which lost 0 bases and 11 bases, there was a span of 15 bases. In germline, CDR1 is SEHNR, CDR2 FQNEAQ (reference sequence). The variable domain in full, with the rest retrieved from reference TRBV7-9 and TRBJ2-3, is DTGVSQNPRHKITKRGQNVTFRCDPISEHNRLYWYRQTLGQGPEFLTYFQNEAQLEKSRLLSDRFSAERPKGSFSTLEIQRTEQGDSAMYLCASSLASPYNEQYFGPGTRLTVL.

The chain employs TRBV5-1 and TRBJ2-7; either TRBD1 or TRBD2 may supply D (5 bases each). The V gene lost 7 bases and the J gene lost 6 bases, with 20 bases spanning the gap. Per germline, CDR1 SGHRS and CDR2 YFSETQ. The CDR3 is 14 residues long. The CDR3 spells CASAEGARGTEQYF. For the CDR3, the DNA is TGCGCCAGCGCTGAGGGAGCTCGAGGGACCGAGCAGTACTTC.

The table lists this clonotype with many counts. This sequence joins TRBV5-1 and TRBJ2-3, with 10 bases aligning to TRBD1. The germline gives CDR1 SGHRS, CDR2 YFSETQ. This CDR3 has 15 residues. V gave up 3 bases and J gave up 3 bases; unmatched junction bases: 4. CDR3 bases: TGCGCCAGCAGCTGGGGGACAGGGGCGACAGATACGCAGTATTTT. It yields the protein CASSWGTGATDTQYF.

The gene calls are TRBV7-9 and TRBJ1-5, with D tentatively TRBD1 (6 bases). V was clipped by 1 base and J by 7 bases, with 17 bases between them. CDR3 length: 16 amino acids. Per germline, CDR1 SEHNR and CDR2 FQNEAQ (reference sequence). The CDR3: CASSLVGTQYEQPQHF. The CDR3 coding sequence is TGTGCCAGCAGCTTAGTGGGGACACAATACGAGCAGCCCCAGCATTTT.

This clonotype was seen once. The chain couples TRBV10-2 to TRBJ2-7, with 9 nucleotides matching TRBD1. Losses at the gene ends were 4 bases for V and 5 bases for J; bases not matched to a gene: 18. Looked up from germline, CDR1 is WSHSY and CDR2 is SAAADI. This CDR3 comprises 18 residues. The CDR3 region is CASSGVGSPPGQGNEQYF. In nucleotides, the CDR3 is TGCGCCAGCAGTGGAGTGGGTTCTCCGCCGGGACAGGGAAACGAGCAGTACTTC.

This clonotype was counted many times. V gene TRBV19 combines with J gene TRBJ1-1; possible D gene TRBD1, 5 bases. The CDR3 has 15 residues. Germline V gives CDR1 LNHDA, CDR2 SQIVND (reference sequence). V was shortened by 4 bases and J by 5 bases, with 17 bases between the two germline ends. As DNA, the CDR3 is TGTGCCAGTAGTACCCGGCGGGGGACTTCGACTGAAGCTTTCTTT. Protein product: CASSTRRGTSTEAFF.

This clonotype was observed many times. The chain uses TRBV12-3 or TRBV12-4 and TRBJ2-7; 10 nucleotides align to TRBD2. This CDR3 is 15 amino acids long. V was clipped by 6 bases and J by 1 base; unmatched bases: 6. CDR3 DNA: TGTGCCAGCAGCCCCCGACTAGCGGGTTCCTACGAGCAGTACTTC. Protein: CASSPRLAGSYEQYF.

The V call is TRBV20-1, the J call TRBJ2-7; 12 bases match TRBD1. CDR1 is DFQATT and CDR2 is SNEGSKA in the germline V gene (reference sequence). This CDR3 region has 17 residues. Trimming removed 6 bases from V and 6 bases from J; junction bases left unmatched: 18. In DNA, the CDR3 is TGCAGTGCCAGTAGTATGGACCCGGGACAGGGGGCGTCCGAGCAGTACTTC. Protein sequence: CSASSMDPGQGASEQYF.

The chain links TRBV7-2 to TRBJ2-3, with D uncertain. The CDR3 length is 14 residues. V was trimmed by 5 bases and J by 4 bases, leaving 13 bases between them. In germline, CDR1 is SGHTA, CDR2 FQGNSA. The CDR3 region is CASSRDTVPDTQYF. Written as DNA, the CDR3 is TGTGCCAGCAGCCGTGATACGGTCCCAGATACGCAGTATTTT.

A remark on this clonotype: At one boundary the junction diverges from the germline segment, which might be a read error. V and J are TRBV29-1 and TRBJ1-6; D not certain. The germline CDR1 and CDR2 sequences are SQVTM and ANQGSEA. The CDR3 totals 13 residues. The chain's CDR3 is CSVSGRDNSPFHF. CDR3 DNA: TGCAGCGTCTCCGGACGGGATAATTCACCCTTCCACTTT. The entire variable domain, with the rest obtained from reference TRBV29-1 and TRBJ1-6, is as follows: SAVISQKPSRDICQRGTSLTIQCQVDSQVTMMFWYRQQPGQSLTLIATANQGSEATYESGFVIDKFPISRPNLTFSTLTVSNMSPEDSSIYLCSVSGRDNSPFHFGNGTRLTVT.

In regard to this clonotype: At one end, the junction sequence differs from germline, possibly due to a read error. The chain uses TRBV24-1 and TRBJ2-3; D may correspond to TRBD1 or TRBD2 (5 bases each). Germline CDR1 is KGHDR and CDR2 is SFDVKD. This CDR3 is 15 amino acids long. CDR3 sequence: CATSDPGANTDTHYF. CDR3 DNA sequence: TGTGCCACCAGTGACCCCGGGGCAAACACAGATACGCATTATTTT.

This chain joins TRBV2 and TRBJ2-2; D may correspond to TRBD1 or TRBD2 (5 bases each). This CDR3 contains 15 residues. Germline V CDR1 and CDR2: SNHLY, FYNNEI. Between the trimmed V and J ends, which lost 0 bases and 7 bases, there was a span of 12 bases. The CDR3: CASSEALRGIGELFF. CDR3 coding DNA: TGTGCCAGCAGTGAAGCGCTTCGGGGCATCGGGGAGCTGTTTTTT.

V and J are TRBV20-1 and TRBJ1-1; D is unclear. The V gene's germline CDR1 is DFQATT and CDR2 SNEGSKA (reference sequence). Trimming took off 3 bases at V and 1 base at J, with 15 bases between the two ends. This CDR3 is 15 amino acids long. CDR3 protein: CSASVTQTPNTEAFF. CDR3 coding DNA: TGCAGTGCTAGTGTTACGCAGACACCGAACACTGAAGCTTTCTTT.

V and J are TRBV2 and TRBJ1-4; 7 bases align to TRBD1. Germline CDR1 is SNHLY and CDR2 is FYNNEI. V lost 7 bases, J lost 6 bases, and 17 bases stayed unmatched. The CDR3 is 17 amino acids. The CDR3 coding sequence is TGTGCCAGCAATCCTTGGGGTCCTATAACAGGGGATGAAAAACTGTTTTTT. This sequence encodes CASNPWGPITGDEKLFF. Using reference TRBV2 and TRBJ1-4 for the parts outside the CDR3, the full variable domain is EPEVTQTPSHQVTQMGQEVILRCVPISNHLYFYWYRQILGQKVEFLVSFYNNEISEKSEIFDDQFSVERPDGSNFTLKIRSTKLEDSAMYFCASNPWGPITGDEKLFFGSGTQLSVL.

The chain recombines TRBV10-3 with TRBJ1-2, with D possibly matching TRBD1 (5 bases). Trimming stripped 8 bases from V and 3 bases from J, with 10 bases between. The length of the CDR3 is 12 residues. CDR1 is ENHRY and CDR2 is SYGVKD in the germline V gene. DNA of the CDR3: TGTGCCATCCCACAGGTGTACTATGGCTACACCTTC. Its translation: CAIPQVYYGYTF.